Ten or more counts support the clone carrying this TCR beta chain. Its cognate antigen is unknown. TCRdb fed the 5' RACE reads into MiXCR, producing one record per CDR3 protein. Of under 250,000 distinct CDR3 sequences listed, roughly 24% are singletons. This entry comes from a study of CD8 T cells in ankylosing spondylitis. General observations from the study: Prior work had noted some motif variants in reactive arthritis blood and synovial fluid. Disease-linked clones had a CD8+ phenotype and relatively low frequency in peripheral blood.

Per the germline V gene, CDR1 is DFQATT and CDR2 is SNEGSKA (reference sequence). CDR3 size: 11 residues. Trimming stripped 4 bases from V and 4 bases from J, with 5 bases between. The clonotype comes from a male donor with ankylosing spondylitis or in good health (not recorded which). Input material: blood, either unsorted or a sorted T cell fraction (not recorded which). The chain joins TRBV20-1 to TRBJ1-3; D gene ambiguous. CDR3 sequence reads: CSAIFGNTIYF. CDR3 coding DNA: TGCAGTGCTATCTTCGGAAACACCATATATTTT.